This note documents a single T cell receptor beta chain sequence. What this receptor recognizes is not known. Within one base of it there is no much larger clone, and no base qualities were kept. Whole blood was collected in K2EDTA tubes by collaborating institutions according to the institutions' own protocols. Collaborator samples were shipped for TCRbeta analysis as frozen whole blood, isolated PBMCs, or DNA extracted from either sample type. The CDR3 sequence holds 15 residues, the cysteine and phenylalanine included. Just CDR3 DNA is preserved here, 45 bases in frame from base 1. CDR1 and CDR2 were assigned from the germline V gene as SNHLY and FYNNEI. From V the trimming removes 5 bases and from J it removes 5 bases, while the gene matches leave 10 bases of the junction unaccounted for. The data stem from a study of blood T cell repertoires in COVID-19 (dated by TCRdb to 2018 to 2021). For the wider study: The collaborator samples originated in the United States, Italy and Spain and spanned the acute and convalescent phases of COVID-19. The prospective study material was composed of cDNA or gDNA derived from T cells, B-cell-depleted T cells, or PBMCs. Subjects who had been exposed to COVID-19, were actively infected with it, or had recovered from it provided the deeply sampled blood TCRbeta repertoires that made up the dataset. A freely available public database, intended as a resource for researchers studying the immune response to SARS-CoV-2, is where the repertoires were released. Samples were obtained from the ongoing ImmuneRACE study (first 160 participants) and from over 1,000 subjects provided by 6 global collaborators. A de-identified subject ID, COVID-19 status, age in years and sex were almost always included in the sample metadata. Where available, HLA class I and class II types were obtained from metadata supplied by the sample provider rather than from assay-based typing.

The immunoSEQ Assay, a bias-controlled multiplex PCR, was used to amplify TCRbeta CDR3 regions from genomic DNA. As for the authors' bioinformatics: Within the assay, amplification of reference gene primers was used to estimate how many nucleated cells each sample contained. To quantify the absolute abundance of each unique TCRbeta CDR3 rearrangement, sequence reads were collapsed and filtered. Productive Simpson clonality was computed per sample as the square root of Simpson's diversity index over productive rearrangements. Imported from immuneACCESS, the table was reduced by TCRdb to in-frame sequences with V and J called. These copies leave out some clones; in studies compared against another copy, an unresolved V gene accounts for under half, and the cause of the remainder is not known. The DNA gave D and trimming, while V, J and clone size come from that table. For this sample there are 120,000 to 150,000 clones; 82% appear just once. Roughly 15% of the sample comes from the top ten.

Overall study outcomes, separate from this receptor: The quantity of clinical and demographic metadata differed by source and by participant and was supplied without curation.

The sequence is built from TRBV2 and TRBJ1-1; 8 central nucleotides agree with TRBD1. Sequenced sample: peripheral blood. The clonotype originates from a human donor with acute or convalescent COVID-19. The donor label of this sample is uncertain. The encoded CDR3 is CASSPRQGQGTEAFF. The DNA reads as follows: TGTGCCAGCAGTCCCCGACAGGGGCAAGGGACTGAAGCTTTCTTT. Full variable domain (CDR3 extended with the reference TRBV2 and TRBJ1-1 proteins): EPEVTQTPSHQVTQMGQEVILRCVPISNHLYFYWYRQILGQKVEFLVSFYNNEISEKSEIFDDQFSVERPDGSNFTLKIRSTKLEDSAMYFCASSPRQGQGTEAFFGQGTRLTVV.